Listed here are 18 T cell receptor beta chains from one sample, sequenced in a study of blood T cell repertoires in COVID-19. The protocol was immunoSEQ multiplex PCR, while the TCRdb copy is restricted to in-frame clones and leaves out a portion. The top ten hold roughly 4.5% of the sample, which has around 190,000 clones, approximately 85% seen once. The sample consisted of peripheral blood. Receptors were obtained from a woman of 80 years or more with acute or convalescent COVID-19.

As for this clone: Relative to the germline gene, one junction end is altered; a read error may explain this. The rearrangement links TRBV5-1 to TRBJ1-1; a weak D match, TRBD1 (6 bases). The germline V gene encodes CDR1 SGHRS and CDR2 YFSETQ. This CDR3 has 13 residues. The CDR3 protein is CASSTTGYTEAFF. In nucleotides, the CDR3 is TGTGCCAGCAGCACTACAGGGTACACTGAAGCTTTCTTT.

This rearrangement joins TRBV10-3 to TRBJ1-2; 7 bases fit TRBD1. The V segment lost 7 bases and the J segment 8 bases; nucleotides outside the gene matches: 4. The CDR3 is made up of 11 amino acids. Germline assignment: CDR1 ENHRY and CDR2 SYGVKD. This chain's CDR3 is CAINRQGGYTF. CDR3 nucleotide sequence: TGTGCCATCAACAGACAGGGCGGCTACACCTTC.

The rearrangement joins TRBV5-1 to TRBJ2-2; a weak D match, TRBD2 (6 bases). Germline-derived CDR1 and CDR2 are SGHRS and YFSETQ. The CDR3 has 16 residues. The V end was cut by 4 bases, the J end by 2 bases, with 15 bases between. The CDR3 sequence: CASSPPQGLNTGELFF. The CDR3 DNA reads TGCGCCAGCAGCCCGCCGCAGGGACTTAACACCGGGGAGCTGTTTTTT.

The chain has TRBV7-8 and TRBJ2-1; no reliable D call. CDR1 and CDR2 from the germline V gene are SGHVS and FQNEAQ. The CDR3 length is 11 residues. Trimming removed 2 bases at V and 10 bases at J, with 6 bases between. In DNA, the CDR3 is TGTGCCAGCAGCTTATTTTTAGAGCAGTTCTTC. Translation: CASSLFLEQFF. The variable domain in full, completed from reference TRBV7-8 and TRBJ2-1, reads GAGVSQSPRYKVAKRGQDVALRCDPISGHVSLFWYQQALGQGPEFLTYFQNEAQLDKSGLPSDRFFAERPEGSVSTLKIQRTQQEDSAVYLCASSLFLEQFFGPGTRLTVL.

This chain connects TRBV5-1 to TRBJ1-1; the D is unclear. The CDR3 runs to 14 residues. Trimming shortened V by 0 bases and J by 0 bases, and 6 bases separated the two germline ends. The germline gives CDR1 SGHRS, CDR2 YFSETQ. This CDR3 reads CASSLVSLNTEAFF. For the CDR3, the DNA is TGCGCCAGCAGCTTGGTATCGTTGAACACTGAAGCTTTCTTT.

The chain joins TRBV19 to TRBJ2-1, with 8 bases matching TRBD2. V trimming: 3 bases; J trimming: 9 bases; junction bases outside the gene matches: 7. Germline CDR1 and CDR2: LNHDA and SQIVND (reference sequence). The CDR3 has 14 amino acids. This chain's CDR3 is CASSIREGRGEQFF. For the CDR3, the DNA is TGTGCCAGTAGTATCCGGGAGGGCCGGGGTGAGCAGTTCTTC.

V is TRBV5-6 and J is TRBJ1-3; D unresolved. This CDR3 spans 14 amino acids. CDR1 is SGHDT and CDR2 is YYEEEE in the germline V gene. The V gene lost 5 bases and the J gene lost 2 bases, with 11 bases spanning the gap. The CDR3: CASSLSPTGNTIYF. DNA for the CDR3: TGTGCCAGCAGTCTTAGTCCCACTGGAAACACCATATATTTT. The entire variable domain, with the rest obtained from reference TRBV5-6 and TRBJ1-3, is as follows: DAGVTQSPTHLIKTRGQQVTLRCSPKSGHDTVSWYQQALGQGPQFIFQYYEEEERQRGNFPDRFSGHQFPNYSSELNVNALLLGDSALYLCASSLSPTGNTIYFGEGSWLTVV.

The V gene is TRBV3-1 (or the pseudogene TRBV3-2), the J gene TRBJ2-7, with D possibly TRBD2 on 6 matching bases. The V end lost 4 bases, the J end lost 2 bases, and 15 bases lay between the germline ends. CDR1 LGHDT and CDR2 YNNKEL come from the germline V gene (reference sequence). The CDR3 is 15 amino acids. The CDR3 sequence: CASSPLGGPPYEQYF. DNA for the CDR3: TGTGCCAGCAGCCCCCTTGGAGGGCCCCCCTACGAGCAGTACTTC.

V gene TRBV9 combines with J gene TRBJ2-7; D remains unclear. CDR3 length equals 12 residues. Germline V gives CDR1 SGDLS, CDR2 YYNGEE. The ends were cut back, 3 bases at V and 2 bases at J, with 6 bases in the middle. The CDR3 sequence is CASSANPYEQYF. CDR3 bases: TGTGCCAGCAGCGCTAATCCCTACGAGCAGTACTTC.

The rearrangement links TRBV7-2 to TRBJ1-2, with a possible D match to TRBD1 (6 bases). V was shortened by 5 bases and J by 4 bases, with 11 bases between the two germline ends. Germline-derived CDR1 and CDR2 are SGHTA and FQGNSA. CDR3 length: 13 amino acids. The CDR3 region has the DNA TGTGCCAGCAGCACGACAGGTGGCTATGGCTACACCTTC. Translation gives CASSTTGGYGYTF.

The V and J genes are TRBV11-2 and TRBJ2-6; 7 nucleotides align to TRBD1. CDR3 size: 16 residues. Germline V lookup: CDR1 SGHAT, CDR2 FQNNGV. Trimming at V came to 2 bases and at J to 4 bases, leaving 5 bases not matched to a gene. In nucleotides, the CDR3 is TGTGCCAGCAGCTTAAGGGACAGTTACGGGGCCAACGTCCTGACTTTC. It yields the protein CASSLRDSYGANVLTF. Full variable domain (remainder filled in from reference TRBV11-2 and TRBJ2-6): EAGVAQSPRYKIIEKRQSVAFWCNPISGHATLYWYQQILGQGPKLLIQFQNNGVVDDSQLPKDRFSAERLKGVDSTLKIQPAKLEDSAVYLCASSLRDSYGANVLTFGAGSRLTVL.

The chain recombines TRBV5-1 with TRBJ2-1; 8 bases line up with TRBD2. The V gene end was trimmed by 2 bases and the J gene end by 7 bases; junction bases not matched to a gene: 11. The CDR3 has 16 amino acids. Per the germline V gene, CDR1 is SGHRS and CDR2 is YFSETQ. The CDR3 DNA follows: TGCGCCAGCAGCTTTCGGGAGGGAGGGCCTTGGAATGAGCAGTTCTTC. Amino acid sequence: CASSFREGGPWNEQFF.

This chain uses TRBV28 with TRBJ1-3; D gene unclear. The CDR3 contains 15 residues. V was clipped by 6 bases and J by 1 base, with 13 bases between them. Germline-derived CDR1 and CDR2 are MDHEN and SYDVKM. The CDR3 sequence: CASRTFEGSGNTIYF. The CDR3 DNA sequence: TGTGCCAGCAGAACCTTTGAGGGTTCTGGAAACACCATATATTTT.

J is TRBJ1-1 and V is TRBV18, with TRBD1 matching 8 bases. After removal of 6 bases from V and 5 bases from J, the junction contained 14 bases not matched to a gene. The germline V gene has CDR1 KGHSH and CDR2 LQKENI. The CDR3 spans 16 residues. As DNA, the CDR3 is TGTGCCAGCTCTCCTCGACAGGGGCAACGAACGACTGAAGCTTTCTTT. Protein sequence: CASSPRQGQRTTEAFF.

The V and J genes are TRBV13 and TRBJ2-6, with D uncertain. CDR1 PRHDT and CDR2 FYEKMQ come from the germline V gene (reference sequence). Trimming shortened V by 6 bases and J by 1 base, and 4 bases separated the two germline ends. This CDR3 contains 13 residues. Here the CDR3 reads CASSRSGANVLTF. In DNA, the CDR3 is TGTGCCAGCAGTAGATCTGGGGCCAACGTCCTGACTTTC.

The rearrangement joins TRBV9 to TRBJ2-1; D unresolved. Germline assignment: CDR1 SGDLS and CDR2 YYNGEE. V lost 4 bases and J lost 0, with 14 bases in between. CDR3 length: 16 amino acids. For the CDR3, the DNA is TGTGCCAGCAGCCGCCGTGACACCTTCTCCTACAATGAGCAGTTCTTC. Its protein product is CASSRRDTFSYNEQFF.

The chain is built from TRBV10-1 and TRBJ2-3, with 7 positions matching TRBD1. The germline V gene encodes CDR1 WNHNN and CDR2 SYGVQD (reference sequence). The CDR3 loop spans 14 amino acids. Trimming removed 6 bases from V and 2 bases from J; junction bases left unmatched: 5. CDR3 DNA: TGCGCCAGCAGAGAACAGGGGAACACAGATACGCAGTATTTT. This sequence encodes CASREQGNTDTQYF.

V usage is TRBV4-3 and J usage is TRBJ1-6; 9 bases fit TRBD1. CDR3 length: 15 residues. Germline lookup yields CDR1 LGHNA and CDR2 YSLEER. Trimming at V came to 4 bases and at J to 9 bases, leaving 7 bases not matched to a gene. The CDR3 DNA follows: TGCGCCAGCAGCCGCCGAACAGGGGGCGGTTCACCCCTCCACTTT. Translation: CASSRRTGGGSPLHF.